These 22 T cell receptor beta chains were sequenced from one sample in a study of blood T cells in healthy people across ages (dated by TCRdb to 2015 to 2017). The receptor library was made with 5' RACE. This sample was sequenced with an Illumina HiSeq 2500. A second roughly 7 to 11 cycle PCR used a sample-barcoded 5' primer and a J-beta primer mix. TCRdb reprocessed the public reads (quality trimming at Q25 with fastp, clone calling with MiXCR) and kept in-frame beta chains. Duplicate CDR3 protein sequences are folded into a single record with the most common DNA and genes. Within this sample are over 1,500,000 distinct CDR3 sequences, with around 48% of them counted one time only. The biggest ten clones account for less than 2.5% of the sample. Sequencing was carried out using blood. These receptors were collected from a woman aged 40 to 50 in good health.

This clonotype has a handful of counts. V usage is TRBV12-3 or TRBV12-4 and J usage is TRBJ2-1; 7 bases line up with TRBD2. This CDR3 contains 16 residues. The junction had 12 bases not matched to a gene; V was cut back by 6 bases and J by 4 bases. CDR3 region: CASSLSGRAFYNEQFF. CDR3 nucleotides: TGTGCCAGCAGCCTATCAGGGAGGGCGTTTTACAATGAGCAGTTCTTC.

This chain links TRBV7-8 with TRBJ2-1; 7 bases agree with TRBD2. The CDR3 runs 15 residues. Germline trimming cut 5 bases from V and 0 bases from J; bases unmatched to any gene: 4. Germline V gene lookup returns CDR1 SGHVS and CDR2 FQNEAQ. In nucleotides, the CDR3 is TGTGCCAGCAGCGGGGGGGTGATCTCCTACAATGAGCAGTTCTTC. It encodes CASSGGVISYNEQFF.

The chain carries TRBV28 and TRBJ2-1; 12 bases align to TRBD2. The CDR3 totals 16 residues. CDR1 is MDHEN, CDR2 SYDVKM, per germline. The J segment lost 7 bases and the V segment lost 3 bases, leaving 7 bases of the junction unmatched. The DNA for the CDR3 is TGTGCCAGCAGTTTGACTGGCGGACTAGCGGGGAATGAGCAGTTCTTC. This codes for CASSLTGGLAGNEQFF. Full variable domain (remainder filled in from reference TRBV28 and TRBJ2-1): DVKVTQSSRYLVKRTGEKVFLECVQDMDHENMFWYRQDPGLGLRLIYFSYDVKMKEKGDIPEGYSVSREKKERFSLILESASTNQTSMYLCASSLTGGLAGNEQFFGPGTRLTVL.

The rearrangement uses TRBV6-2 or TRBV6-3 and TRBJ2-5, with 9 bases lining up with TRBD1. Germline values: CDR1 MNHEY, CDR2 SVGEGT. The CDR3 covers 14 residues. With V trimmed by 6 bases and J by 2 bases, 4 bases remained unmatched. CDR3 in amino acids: CASRGQGRQETQYF. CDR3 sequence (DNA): TGTGCCAGCAGGGGACAGGGTCGGCAAGAGACCCAGTACTTC.

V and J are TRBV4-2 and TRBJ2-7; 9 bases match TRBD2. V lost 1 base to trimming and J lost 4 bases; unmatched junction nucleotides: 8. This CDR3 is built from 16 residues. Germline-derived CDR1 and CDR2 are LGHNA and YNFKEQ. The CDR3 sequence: CASSQVSGGTPYEQYF. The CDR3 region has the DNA TGTGCCAGCAGCCAAGTGAGCGGGGGGACCCCTTACGAGCAGTACTTC.

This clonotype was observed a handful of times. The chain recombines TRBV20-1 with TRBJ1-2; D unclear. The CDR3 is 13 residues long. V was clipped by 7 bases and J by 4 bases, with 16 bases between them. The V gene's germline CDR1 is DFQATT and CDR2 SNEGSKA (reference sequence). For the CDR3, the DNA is TGCAGTGTAACACTCCCAACCGGCTATGGCTACACCTTC. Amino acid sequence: CSVTLPTGYGYTF.

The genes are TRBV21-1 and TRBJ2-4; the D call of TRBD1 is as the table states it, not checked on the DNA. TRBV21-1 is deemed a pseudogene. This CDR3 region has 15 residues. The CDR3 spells CASSTIAGGSREQYF. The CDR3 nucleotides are TGTGCCAGCAGCACCATAGCGGGGGGGTCCCGGGAGCAGTACTTC.

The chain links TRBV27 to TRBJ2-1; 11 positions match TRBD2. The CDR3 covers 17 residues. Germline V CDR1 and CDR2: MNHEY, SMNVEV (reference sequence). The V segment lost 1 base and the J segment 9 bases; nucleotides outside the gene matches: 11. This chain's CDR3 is CASSLFKPSGGLVEQFF. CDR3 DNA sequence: TGTGCCAGCAGTTTATTCAAACCTAGCGGGGGGTTGGTTGAGCAGTTCTTC.

DNA of the CDR3: TGCAGTGCTCGCTCCTTAGCGGGGGTGGGTAATGAGCAGTTCTTC. The encoded protein is CSARSLAGVGNEQFF. The J gene is TRBJ2-1, the V gene TRBV20-1; 9 bases map to TRBD2. The V and J ends lost 5 bases and 7 bases, in that order; junction bases with no gene match: 12. The CDR3 runs to 15 residues. From germline, CDR1 is DFQATT and CDR2 SNEGSKA (reference sequence).

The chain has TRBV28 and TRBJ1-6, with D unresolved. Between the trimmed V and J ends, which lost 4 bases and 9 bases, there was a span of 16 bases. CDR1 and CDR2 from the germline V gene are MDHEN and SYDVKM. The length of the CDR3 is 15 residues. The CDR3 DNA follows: TGTGCCAGCAGTTCCCTCGATCCCGATCGTTCACCCCTCCACTTT. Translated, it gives CASSSLDPDRSPLHF. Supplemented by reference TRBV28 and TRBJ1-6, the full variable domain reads DVKVTQSSRYLVKRTGEKVFLECVQDMDHENMFWYRQDPGLGLRLIYFSYDVKMKEKGDIPEGYSVSREKKERFSLILESASTNQTSMYLCASSSLDPDRSPLHFGNGTRLTVT.

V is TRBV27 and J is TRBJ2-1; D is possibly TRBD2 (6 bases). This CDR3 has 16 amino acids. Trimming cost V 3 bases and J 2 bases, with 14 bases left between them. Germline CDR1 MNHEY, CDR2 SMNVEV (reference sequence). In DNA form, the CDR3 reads TGTGCCAGCAGTTTGGAGCGGGTTACCACCTACAATGAGCAGTTCTTC. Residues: CASSLERVTTYNEQFF.

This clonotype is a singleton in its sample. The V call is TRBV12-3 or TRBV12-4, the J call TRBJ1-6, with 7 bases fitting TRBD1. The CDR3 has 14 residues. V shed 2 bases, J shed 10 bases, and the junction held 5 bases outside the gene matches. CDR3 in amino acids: CASSLLGTESPLHF. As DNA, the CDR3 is TGTGCCAGCAGTTTACTCGGGACAGAATCACCCCTCCACTTT.

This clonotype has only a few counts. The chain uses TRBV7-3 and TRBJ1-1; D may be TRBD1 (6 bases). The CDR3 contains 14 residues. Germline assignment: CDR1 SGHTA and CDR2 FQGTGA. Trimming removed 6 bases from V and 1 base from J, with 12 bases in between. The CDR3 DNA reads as TGTGCCAGCAGTCGTGGGGGCACGAACACTGAAGCTTTCTTT. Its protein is CASSRGGTNTEAFF.

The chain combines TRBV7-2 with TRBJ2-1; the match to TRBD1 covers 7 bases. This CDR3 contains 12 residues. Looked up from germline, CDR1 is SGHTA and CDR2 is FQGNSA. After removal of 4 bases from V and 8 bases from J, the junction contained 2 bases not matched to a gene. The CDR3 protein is CASSWDRHEQFF. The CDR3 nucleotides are TGTGCCAGCAGCTGGGACAGACATGAGCAGTTCTTC.

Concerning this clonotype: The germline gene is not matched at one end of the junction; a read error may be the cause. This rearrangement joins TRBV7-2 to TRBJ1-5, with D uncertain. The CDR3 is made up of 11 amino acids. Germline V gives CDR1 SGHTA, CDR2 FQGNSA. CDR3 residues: CASSLASAQHF. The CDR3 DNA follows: TGCGCCAGCAGCCTGGCTTCGGCCCAGCATTTT.

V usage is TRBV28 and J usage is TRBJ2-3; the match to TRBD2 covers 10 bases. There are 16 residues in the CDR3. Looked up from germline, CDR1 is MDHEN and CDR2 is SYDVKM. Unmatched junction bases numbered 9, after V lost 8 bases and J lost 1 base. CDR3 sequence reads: CASSIAGTSGTDTQYF. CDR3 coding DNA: TGTGCCAGCTCTATCGCCGGGACTAGCGGCACAGATACGCAGTATTTT.

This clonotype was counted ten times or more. The CDR3: CASSTGGQETQYF. As DNA, the CDR3 is TGTGCCAGCAGTACAGGGGGCCAAGAGACCCAGTACTTC. The chain is built from TRBV7-2 and TRBJ2-5, with TRBD1 matching over 8 bases. The CDR3 length is 13 residues. The germline V gene has CDR1 SGHTA and CDR2 FQGNSA. Trimming removed 6 bases from V and 1 base from J; junction bases left unmatched: 1. Filled out from reference TRBV7-2 and TRBJ2-5, the complete variable domain reads GAGVSQSPSNKVTEKGKDVELRCDPISGHTALYWYRQSLGQGLEFLIYFQGNSAPDKSGLPSDRFSAERTGGSVSTLTIQRTQQEDSAVYLCASSTGGQETQYFGPGTRLLVL.

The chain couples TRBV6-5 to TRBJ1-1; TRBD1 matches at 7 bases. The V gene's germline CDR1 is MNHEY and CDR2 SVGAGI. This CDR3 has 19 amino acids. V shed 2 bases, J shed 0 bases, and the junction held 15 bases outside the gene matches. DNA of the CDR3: TGTGCCAGCAGTTACCTGGTCCCACAGGGGCCCATCATGAACACTGAAGCTTTCTTT. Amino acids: CASSYLVPQGPIMNTEAFF.

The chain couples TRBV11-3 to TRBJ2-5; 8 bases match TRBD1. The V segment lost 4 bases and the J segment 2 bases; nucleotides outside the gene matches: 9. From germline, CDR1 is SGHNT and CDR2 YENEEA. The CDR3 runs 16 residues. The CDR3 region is CASSSGQGGGQETQYF. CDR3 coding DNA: TGTGCCAGCAGCTCCGGACAGGGTGGTGGGCAAGAGACCCAGTACTTC.

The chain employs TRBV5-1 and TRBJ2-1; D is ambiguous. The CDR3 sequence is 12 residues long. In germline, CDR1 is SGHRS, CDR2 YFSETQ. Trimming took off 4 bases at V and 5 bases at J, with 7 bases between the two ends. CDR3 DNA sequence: TGCGCCAGCAGCACCATTAACAATGAGCAGTTCTTC. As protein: CASSTINNEQFF.

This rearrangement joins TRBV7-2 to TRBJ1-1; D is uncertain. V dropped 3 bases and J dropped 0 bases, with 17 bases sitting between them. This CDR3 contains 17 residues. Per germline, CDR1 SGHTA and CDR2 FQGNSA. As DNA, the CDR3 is TGTGCCAGCAGCTTGTTGGGGTTGTCAGGATTGAACACTGAAGCTTTCTTT. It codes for CASSLLGLSGLNTEAFF.

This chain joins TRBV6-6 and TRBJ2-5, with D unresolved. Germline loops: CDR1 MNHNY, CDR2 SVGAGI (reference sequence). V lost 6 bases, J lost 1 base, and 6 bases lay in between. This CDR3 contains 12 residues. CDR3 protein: CASRVFQETQYF. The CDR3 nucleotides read TGTGCCAGCAGGGTCTTCCAAGAGACCCAGTACTTC.